The 30 T cell receptor beta chains listed next were all sequenced from one sample in a study of blood T cells in healthy people across ages. The use of a sample-barcoded 5' primer and a J-beta primer mix characterized a second PCR of roughly 6 to 11 cycles. TCRdb fed the 5' RACE reads into MiXCR, producing one record per CDR3 protein. The repertoire holds 980,000 or so distinct CDR3 sequences, with roughly 43% as singletons. Sequences were obtained from blood. The receptors shown here come from a young man in good health.

This clonotype was observed a single time. CDR3 coding DNA: TGCGCCAGCAGCCAAGAGAAAGAACTAGCGGGGGGCCCCACTGGGGCCAACGTCCTGACTTTC. Amino acid sequence: CASSQEKELAGGPTGANVLTF. This sequence joins TRBV4-1 and TRBJ2-6, with 12 bases matching TRBD2. Germline V gene data show CDR1 as MGHRA and CDR2 as YSYEKL. This CDR3 region has 21 residues. Trimming cost V 0 bases and J 2 bases; bases outside gene matches: 11.

The chain links TRBV6-6 to TRBJ2-5; 7 nucleotides match TRBD2. J gave up 2 bases and V 7 bases, and 7 bases lay outside the gene matches. CDR3 length: 14 amino acids. Per the germline V gene, CDR1 is MNHNY and CDR2 is SVGAGI (reference sequence). The CDR3 DNA reads TGTGCCAGCATGGAGCGGGGCTATCAAGAGACCCAGTACTTC. This encodes CASMERGYQETQYF.

This chain joins TRBV18 and TRBJ2-5; tentative D call: TRBD2 (5 bases). Germline V gene sequence: CDR1 KGHSH, CDR2 LQKENI. The CDR3 is 16 amino acids. V shed 0 bases and J shed 2 bases, with 13 bases lying between them. DNA of the CDR3: TGTGCCAGCTCACCACCGGGCAGACTACAACAAGAGACCCAGTACTTC. Translating gives CASSPPGRLQQETQYF. Using reference TRBV18 and TRBJ2-5 for the parts outside the CDR3, the full variable domain is NAGVMQNPRHLVRRRGQEARLRCSPMKGHSHVYWYRQLPEEGLKFMVYLQKENIIDESGMPKERFSAEFPKEGPSILRIQQVVRGDSAAYFCASSPPGRLQQETQYFGPGTRLLVL.

V usage is TRBV20-1 and J usage is TRBJ1-5, with 9 bases fitting TRBD1. The germline gives CDR1 DFQATT, CDR2 SNEGSKA (reference sequence). The CDR3 covers 15 residues. J gave up 4 bases and V 4 bases, and 8 bases lay outside the gene matches. CDR3 protein: CSAILRGTGNQPQHF. As DNA, the CDR3 is TGCAGTGCTATCCTGCGAGGGACAGGGAATCAGCCCCAGCATTTT.

This chain connects TRBV6-1 to TRBJ1-4; 9 bases fit TRBD1. The trim removed 3 bases at V and 8 bases at J, leaving 7 bases unmatched. This CDR3 comprises 15 residues. Per the germline V gene, CDR1 is MNHNS and CDR2 is SASEGT. The CDR3 sequence is CASSDQTGGNEKLFF. CDR3 sequence (DNA): TGTGCCAGCAGTGACCAGACAGGGGGGAACGAAAAACTGTTTTTT.

This clonotype was seen just once. The chain employs TRBV7-2 and TRBJ2-5, with D possibly TRBD2 on 6 matching bases. Trimming pared 5 bases from V and 3 bases from J, leaving 13 bases between. CDR1 and CDR2 (germline): SGHTA, FQGNSA. CDR3 length: 14 residues. CDR3: CASSVQTSKETQYF. In DNA, the CDR3 is TGTGCCAGCAGCGTCCAAACTAGCAAAGAGACCCAGTACTTC.

The J gene is TRBJ2-1, the V gene TRBV5-4; D may be TRBD1 or TRBD2 (6 bases each). V shed 0 bases and J shed 12 bases, with 19 bases lying between them. CDR1 is SGHNT and CDR2 is YYREEE in the germline V gene (reference sequence). The CDR3 is 15 amino acids. The CDR3 nucleotides read TGTGCCAGCAGCTTGGCCGGGGGCGCCTTTAGGGGGCAGTTCTTC. It yields the protein CASSLAGGAFRGQFF. Combining the CDR3 with reference TRBV5-4 and TRBJ2-1 gives the whole variable domain ETGVTQSPTHLIKTRGQQVTLRCSSQSGHNTVSWYQQALGQGPQFIFQYYREEENGRGNFPPRFSGLQFPNYSSELNVNALELDDSALYLCASSLAGGAFRGQFFGPGTRLTVL.

The gene calls are TRBV5-6 and TRBJ1-6; 7 nucleotides line up with TRBD1. This CDR3 region has 18 residues. Germline assignment: CDR1 SGHDT and CDR2 YYEEEE. V trimming: 2 bases; J trimming: 6 bases; junction bases outside the gene matches: 14. The CDR3 nucleotides are TGTGCCAGCAGCTTTGGGAGTTCCGGGGCAGGGGGTAATTCACCCCTCCACTTT. Its protein is CASSFGSSGAGGNSPLHF.

In its sample, this clonotype was seen a few times. The chain employs TRBV10-3 and TRBJ2-4; D might be TRBD2 (7 bases). The J call may not be correct, given that the DNA end is closer to TRBJ2-7. This CDR3 comprises 13 residues. The germline gives CDR1 ENHRY, CDR2 SYGVKD. CDR3 residues: CAISLGGRDEQYF. For the CDR3, the DNA is TGTGCCATCAGCCTGGGGGGGCGCGACGAGCAGTACTTC.

This clonotype has a handful of counts. This sequence joins TRBV20-1 and TRBJ2-4; possibly TRBD1 for D (6 bases). The J call could be wrong; TRBJ2-7 is a better fit for the DNA end. The length of the CDR3 is 14 residues. The germline gives CDR1 DFQATT, CDR2 SNEGSKA (reference sequence). The CDR3 sequence is CSVALTQGINEQYF. CDR3 sequence (DNA): TGCAGTGTTGCCCTAACCCAGGGGATCAACGAGCAGTACTTC.

The chain joins TRBV6-2 or TRBV6-3 to TRBJ2-3; D is unresolved. CDR3 length equals 12 residues. Germline V lookup: CDR1 MNHEY, CDR2 SVGEGT. The V gene lost 5 bases and the J gene lost 5 bases, with 8 bases spanning the gap. The CDR3 is CASSTSGDTQYF. The CDR3, as DNA: TGTGCCAGCAGTACCTCGGGAGATACGCAGTATTTT.

V is TRBV7-9 and J is TRBJ2-5; the match to TRBD1 covers 7 bases. CDR3 length equals 15 residues. With 1 base clipped from V and 2 bases from J, the junction kept 4 bases outside the gene matches. Germline V CDR1 and CDR2: SEHNR, FQNEAQ (reference sequence). For the CDR3, the DNA is TGTGCCAGCAGCTTAGTTACCAGGGGGCAAGAGACCCAGTACTTC. Translating gives CASSLVTRGQETQYF.

This chain's CDR3 is CASSQDLAVGGYTF. CDR3 sequence (DNA): TGTGCCAGCAGCCAAGATCTAGCGGTAGGCGGCTACACCTTC. The chain is built from TRBV3-1 and TRBJ1-2, with D uncertain. Germline lookup yields CDR1 LGHDT and CDR2 YNNKEL (reference sequence). Deletions cut 0 bases from V and 8 bases from J, with 13 bases between. CDR3 length: 14 residues.

The J gene is TRBJ2-5, the V gene TRBV7-2; 7 nucleotides align to TRBD2. CDR1 SGHTA and CDR2 FQGNSA come from the germline V gene. The CDR3 contains 15 residues. Trimming took 3 bases from V and 2 from J; bases not matched to a gene: 6. This CDR3 is CASSLGGTGQETQYF. DNA for the CDR3: TGTGCCAGCAGCTTGGGAGGGACGGGACAAGAGACCCAGTACTTC. Full variable domain (rest looked up from reference TRBV7-2 and TRBJ2-5): GAGVSQSPSNKVTEKGKDVELRCDPISGHTALYWYRQSLGQGLEFLIYFQGNSAPDKSGLPSDRFSAERTGGSVSTLTIQRTQQEDSAVYLCASSLGGTGQETQYFGPGTRLLVL.

With regard to this clonotype: The junction departs from the called germline gene at one end, perhaps through a read error. The chain combines TRBV9 with TRBJ2-5, with 7 bases lining up with TRBD2. The germline V gene has CDR1 SGDLS and CDR2 YYNGEE. The CDR3 runs 14 residues. The CDR3 region has the DNA TGTGCCAGCAGCGGGGGGGGTGTCCAAGAGACCCGGTACTTC. This encodes CASSGGGVQETRYF.

In this sample, this clonotype turned up many times. V usage is TRBV9 and J usage is TRBJ2-1; D is unresolved. With 2 bases removed from V and 11 bases from J, the gap between germline ends came to 17 bases. The CDR3 runs to 14 residues. Germline V lookup: CDR1 SGDLS, CDR2 YYNGEE. The CDR3 nucleotides read TGTGCCAGCAGCGTGGTTTTGGGCACCTCGCAGCAGTTCTTC. Translated, it gives CASSVVLGTSQQFF.

The rearrangement uses TRBV28 and TRBJ1-2; no reliable D call. V gave up 5 bases and J gave up 8 bases, with 15 bases separating them. The CDR3 length is 13 residues. CDR1 is MDHEN, CDR2 SYDVKM, per germline. As DNA, the CDR3 is TGTGCCAGCAGTACCACGTCGCCGTGGGGCTACACCTTC. This translates into CASSTTSPWGYTF.

This clonotype occurred a few times. This chain links TRBV16 with TRBJ2-3; D call uncertain. The CDR3 extends over 13 amino acids. V was clipped by 1 base and J by 0 bases, with 2 bases between them. The germline V gene has CDR1 KGHSY and CDR2 FQNENV. CDR3 in DNA: TGTGCCAGCAGCCAATGGAGCACAGATACGCAGTATTTT. Its translation: CASSQWSTDTQYF.

The chain is built from TRBV6-6 and TRBJ2-1, with D possibly TRBD2 on 6 matching bases. Trimming shortened V by 8 bases and J by 10 bases, and 6 bases separated the two germline ends. CDR1 is MNHNY, CDR2 SVGAGI, per germline (reference sequence). The length of the CDR3 is 9 residues. The CDR3 reads CASGREQFF. The CDR3 DNA is TGTGCCAGCGGGAGGGAGCAGTTCTTC.

V and J are TRBV12-3 or TRBV12-4 and TRBJ2-7; TRBD1 is a possible D gene (6 bases). The CDR3 runs 18 residues. Trimming took 4 bases from V and 0 from J, leaving 22 bases between them. The CDR3 coding sequence is TGTGCCAGCAGTTCGGGCTACATGACAGGTCGCCTCTCCTACGAGCAGTACTTC. This codes for CASSSGYMTGRLSYEQYF.

This clonotype was detected only a few times. The chain joins TRBV5-1 to TRBJ1-6; the D is unclear. The CDR3 is 16 amino acids. Deletions cut 0 bases from V and 5 bases from J, with 12 bases between. Germline V gene lookup returns CDR1 SGHRS and CDR2 YFSETQ. CDR3 DNA sequence: TGCGCCAGCAGCTTGGAAATAATAGGAAATAATTCACCCCTCCACTTT. This gives the protein CASSLEIIGNNSPLHF.

This clonotype appeared a few times. The V and J genes are TRBV6-2 or TRBV6-3 and TRBJ2-3; the D gene is possibly TRBD2 (6 bases). The CDR3 runs 16 residues. Trimming removed 6 bases from V and 3 bases from J, with 19 bases in between. Germline CDR1 and CDR2: MNHEY and SVGEGT. The CDR3 region is CASSGGTFHKTDTQYF. The CDR3 DNA reads as TGTGCCAGCAGCGGTGGGACTTTCCACAAGACAGATACGCAGTATTTT.

Concerning this clonotype itself: Just one base apart from a much larger clone, this may be a read error. The CDR3 reads CSAPTSGGGNVQYF. The CDR3 DNA reads TGCAGTGCGCCGACTAGCGGGGGGGGAAACGTTCAGTACTTC. The rearrangement uses TRBV20-1 and TRBJ2-7; 14 bases agree with TRBD2. CDR1 and CDR2 (germline): DFQATT, SNEGSKA (reference sequence). The V and J ends lost 6 bases and 10 bases, in that order; junction bases with no gene match: 11. The CDR3 is 14 residues long.

As for this clonotype: It may be a read error: a sequence one base away is much more abundant. The chain couples TRBV7-2 to TRBJ2-7; TRBD1 or TRBD2 may be the D gene (6 bases each). The CDR3 length is 12 residues. CDR1 and CDR2 from the germline V gene are SGHTA and FQGNSA. The CDR3 loop reads CAGSLADSQQYF. The CDR3 DNA is TGTGCCGGCAGCTTAGCGGACAGTCAGCAGTACTTC. The complete variable domain, with remaining parts taken from reference TRBV7-2 and TRBJ2-7, reads GAGVSQSPSNKVTEKGKDVELRCDPISGHTALYWYRQSLGQGLEFLIYFQGNSAPDKSGLPSDRFSAERTGGSVSTLTIQRTQQEDSAVYLCAGSLADSQQYFGPGTRLTVT.

This clonotype has a single count. The J gene is TRBJ1-1, the V gene TRBV7-9; D unclear. V lost 6 bases and J 3 bases, leaving 11 bases between the germline ends. This CDR3 has 13 residues. Germline loops: CDR1 SEHNR, CDR2 FQNEAQ (reference sequence). The CDR3 loop is CASRSEAYTEAFF. CDR3 in DNA: TGTGCCAGCAGATCCGAAGCCTACACTGAAGCTTTCTTT.

This clonotype was picked up a small number of times. The chain carries TRBV27 and TRBJ1-2, with 9 bases matching TRBD1. J gave up 8 bases and V 6 bases, and 7 bases lay outside the gene matches. CDR1 is MNHEY, CDR2 SMNVEV, per germline (reference sequence). The CDR3 contains 13 residues. The CDR3 nucleotides read TGTGCCAGCAGCTTACAGGGGGCCAGCGGCTACACCTTC. It encodes CASSLQGASGYTF.

This rearrangement joins TRBV2 to TRBJ2-3, with 13 positions matching TRBD2. The V segment lost 3 bases and the J segment 2 bases; nucleotides outside the gene matches: 11. The germline CDR1 and CDR2 sequences are SNHLY and FYNNEI. The CDR3 is 19 amino acids. The CDR3, as DNA: TGTGCCAGCAGTGAGATACCCGGGACTAGCGGGGCTCACACAGATACGCAGTATTTT. This translates into CASSEIPGTSGAHTDTQYF.

This clonotype came up a few times. This chain joins TRBV2 and TRBJ2-1; 11 nucleotides line up with TRBD2. V gave up 6 bases and J gave up 9 bases; unmatched junction bases: 10. The CDR3 totals 15 residues. Germline V gene sequence: CDR1 SNHLY, CDR2 FYNNEI. The CDR3 DNA is TGTGCCAGCAGCTATACTAGCGGGGGAACGGGTGAGCAGTTCTTC. Amino acid sequence: CASSYTSGGTGEQFF.

The V gene is TRBV3-1, the J gene TRBJ2-5, with D tentatively TRBD2 (5 bases). The ends were cut back, 4 bases at V and 1 base at J, with 16 bases in the middle. Germline V lookup: CDR1 LGHDT, CDR2 YNNKEL (reference sequence). This CDR3 is 16 amino acids long. CDR3 in amino acids: CASSPTSTDIQETQYF. CDR3 bases: TGTGCCAGCAGCCCTACTAGTACCGATATCCAAGAGACCCAGTACTTC.

V usage is TRBV6-6 and J usage is TRBJ1-2; no clear D. The CDR3 has 14 amino acids. The germline V gene encodes CDR1 MNHNY and CDR2 SVGAGI (reference sequence). Trimming cost V 2 bases and J 6 bases, with 13 bases left between them. CDR3 sequence (DNA): TGTGCCAGCAGTTACGCGCCCAGTGGGGATGGCTACACCTTC. Protein sequence: CASSYAPSGDGYTF.